Each of the 2 T cell receptor beta chains below was sequenced from the same sample in a study of siplizumab effects on memory and regulatory T cells. The table came from immunoSEQ multiplex PCR; TCRdb's copy has only in-frame clones and leaves some out. This table holds just under 85,000 clones, roughly 90% found once. The source material was Tregs sorted from blood. These TCRs come from a human donor in good health.

The chain combines TRBV6-5 with TRBJ1-1; no firm D call. The germline V and J ends were trimmed by 2 bases and 1 base, with 8 bases remaining between them. CDR1 is MNHEY, CDR2 SVGAGI, per germline. The CDR3 is made up of 14 amino acids. The CDR3 here is CASSYIGGNTEAFF. The DNA for the CDR3 is TGTGCCAGCAGTTACATCGGCGGGAACACTGAAGCTTTCTTT.

This chain uses TRBV18 with TRBJ2-5; D not certain. Trimming removed 3 bases at V and 1 base at J, with 12 bases between. CDR3 length: 15 amino acids. The germline V gene encodes CDR1 KGHSH and CDR2 LQKENI. CDR3 sequence: CASSPPREVQETQYF. CDR3 nucleotides: TGTGCCAGCTCACCTCCCCGTGAGGTCCAAGAGACCCAGTACTTC.